This TCR beta chain appears in the sequencing data of a study of shared clonotypes between healthy human individuals. The study's findings and limits: The study found lower generation probabilities in non-shared clonotypes than in those shared by all four donors. Naive subsets, compared against memory subsets, generally had larger estimated richness values. The low donor count limited represented genetic and exposure-history diversity. Between several donors, naive CD4 clonotypes were shared at a level of around 5.1%.

CD45RO-negative CD8 cells positively selected for CCR7 made up the naive population, which excluded terminally differentiated effector memory CD45RA+ cells. For this clone: As yet, its antigen is unknown. Other DNA sequences in this sample translate to the same CDR3.

TCRdb's copy holds only in-frame clones and misses some; the assay was immunoSEQ multiplex PCR. The sample lists around 2,000,000 clones, approximately 94% seen once, with 0.85% to 1.3% in the top ten. The receptor was isolated from a man younger than 35 in good health. The sequenced material came from naive CD8+ T cells sorted from blood.

The CDR3 bases are TGTGCCAGCAGTTACTCTACAAGCACAGATACGCAGTATTTT. It specifies CASSYSTSTDTQYF. The chain carries TRBV6-5 and TRBJ2-3; D remains ambiguous. The CDR3 spans 14 residues. Trimming cost V 0 bases and J 0 bases, with 4 bases left between them. Per the germline V gene, CDR1 is MNHEY and CDR2 is SVGAGI.